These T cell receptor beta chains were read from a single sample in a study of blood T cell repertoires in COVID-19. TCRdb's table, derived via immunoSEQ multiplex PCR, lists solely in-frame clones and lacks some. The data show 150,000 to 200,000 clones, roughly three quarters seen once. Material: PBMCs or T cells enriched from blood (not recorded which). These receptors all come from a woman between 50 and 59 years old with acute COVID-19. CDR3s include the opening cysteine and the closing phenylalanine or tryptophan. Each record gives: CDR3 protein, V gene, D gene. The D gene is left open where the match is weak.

CASNPAGGSYNEQFF | TRBV7-9 | TRBD2
CASSPGQNTEAFF | TRBV28 | .
CAWGTGQETQYF | TRBV30 | TRBD1
CASRPQGLDYGYTF | TRBV2 | TRBD1
CASSHPGRDYGYTF | TRBV4-1 | .
CASSLSRAVHGYTF | TRBV5-6 | .
CASSPANYGYTF | TRBV18 | .
CASAGRVDGETQYF | TRBV2 | .
CASSAQGAATNEKLFF | TRBV9 | TRBD1
CASSPGQAGPDEQFF | TRBV18 | TRBD1
CASRMGVREQFF | TRBV6-5 | .
CASRDRGTIISYNSPLHF | TRBV19 | TRBD1
CASSQQGDHQPQHF | TRBV7-8 | .
CATQRGQETQYF | TRBV19 | TRBD2
CASSSTGLTPLHF | TRBV12-3/TRBV12-4 | .
CASRDTSGDTQYF | TRBV7-9 | TRBD2
CASSFDREIGYTF | TRBV27 | TRBD1
CASTNPGQGIVVDGYTF | TRBV28 | TRBD1
CASSPTGANTGELFF | TRBV9 | TRBD1
CASSRGLNYGYTF | TRBV28 | .
CASSFTGGLRGYTF | TRBV7-9 | TRBD1
CASSPRLAGGWSSYNEQFF | TRBV7-9 | TRBD2
CAWSVQQGSSPLHF | TRBV30 | .
CASSLERGLGLNYGYTF | TRBV7-9 | .
CASWGTGNNSPLHF | TRBV28 | TRBD1
CASSPGAEANYGYTF | TRBV18 | .
CASSPGPTNTIYF | TRBV5-5 | .
CASSQDGRTGNSPLHF | TRBV4-3 | .
CASSIGGREAVGTEAFF | TRBV19 | .
CAREGTDNEKLFF | TRBV2 | .
CATSETQGVGNQPQHF | TRBV24-1 | TRBD1
CASSRTGPTEAFF | TRBV19 | TRBD1
CASSSVLNYGYTF | TRBV6-6 | .
CAWSVADEAFF | TRBV30 | .
CATSDFSSGGQFF | TRBV24-1 | TRBD2
CASSVFGLAANTDTQYF | TRBV2 | TRBD2
CASRTGTPNTEAFF | TRBV28 | .
CASTNRGAQQPQHF | TRBV6-5 | TRBD1
CASSLGEQGLGEKLFF | TRBV5-8 | .
CASSLGQGAAGELFF | TRBV27 | TRBD1
CASSSPSGGPHNEQFF | TRBV7-3 | TRBD2